The 15 T cell receptor beta chains below were found in one sample sequenced in a study of lymphopenia after photon versus proton radiotherapy. Clones were read by immunoSEQ multiplex PCR, and TCRdb kept only the in-frame ones, dropping some. The table records some 27,000 clones, 87% of them present only once. The sequences come from peripheral blood, collected from a patient treated with photon-based radiotherapy. These receptors were obtained from a man in his forties or fifties with gastric cancer.

The chain is built from TRBV9 and TRBJ1-5; D possibly corresponds to TRBD1 (6 bases). With 0 bases removed from V and 4 bases from J, the gap between germline ends came to 11 bases. This CDR3 comprises 15 residues. CDR1 and CDR2 (germline): SGDLS, YYNGEE. CDR3 bases: TGTGCCAGCAGCGTAGGGGGGGCAGGAAATCAGCCCCAGCATTTT. Amino acid sequence: CASSVGGAGNQPQHF.

This chain links TRBV10-1 with TRBJ1-1; 8 bases line up with TRBD1. Germline V CDR1 and CDR2: WNHNN, SYGVQD (reference sequence). V trimming: 0 bases; J trimming: 5 bases; junction bases outside the gene matches: 8. CDR3 length: 16 residues. The CDR3 region is CASSESAGQGKTEAFF. The CDR3 DNA reads TGCGCCAGCAGTGAGTCCGCAGGACAGGGAAAAACTGAAGCTTTCTTT.

This chain joins TRBV9 and TRBJ1-2; D gene uncertain. Trimming cost V 6 bases and J 0 bases, with 9 bases left between them. Per germline, CDR1 SGDLS and CDR2 YYNGEE. There are 13 residues in the CDR3. The CDR3 here is CASNLGPNYGYTF. CDR3 sequence (DNA): TGTGCCAGCAATCTGGGCCCTAACTATGGCTACACCTTC.

This chain links TRBV6-6 with TRBJ1-2; D may be TRBD1 (6 bases). With 6 bases removed from V and 4 bases from J, the gap between germline ends came to 12 bases. CDR1 and CDR2 from the germline V gene are MNHNY and SVGAGI (reference sequence). CDR3 length equals 13 residues. CDR3 sequence (DNA): TGTGCCAGCAGGGGGACACCGAGCTATGGCTACACCTTC. It codes for CASRGTPSYGYTF.

The chain couples TRBV9 to TRBJ2-6; a possible D gene is TRBD1 (5 bases). The CDR3 contains 14 residues. CDR1 SGDLS and CDR2 YYNGEE come from the germline V gene. V dropped 3 bases and J dropped 3 bases, with 7 bases sitting between them. CDR3 sequence: CASSGRVGANVLTF. CDR3 DNA sequence: TGTGCCAGCAGCGGCAGGGTTGGGGCCAACGTCCTGACTTTC. Variable domain in full (rest from reference TRBV9 and TRBJ2-6): DSGVTQTPKHLITATGQRVTLRCSPRSGDLSVYWYQQSLDQGLQFLIQYYNGEERAKGNILERFSAQQFPDLHSELNLSSLELGDSALYFCASSGRVGANVLTFGAGSRLTVL.

In its sample, this clone was seen once. The chain has TRBV14 and TRBJ2-3, with TRBD1 matching 9 bases. Trimming removed 3 bases from V and 1 base from J; junction bases left unmatched: 8. The CDR3 extends over 17 amino acids. Per the germline V gene, CDR1 is SGHDN and CDR2 is FVKESK. CDR3 residues: CASSQRTGALGTDTQYF. In nucleotides, the CDR3 is TGTGCCAGCAGCCAGAGGACAGGGGCCCTCGGCACAGATACGCAGTATTTT.

This clone was found a few times. V is TRBV21-1 and J is TRBJ1-5; TRBD1 is taken as the D call from the table, unchecked against the DNA. TRBV21-1 is a pseudogene. This CDR3 comprises 18 residues. This chain's CDR3 is CASTKETSTGNSNQPQHF. DNA of the CDR3: TGTGCCAGCACGAAAGAAACGAGTACAGGGAATAGCAATCAGCCCCAGCATTTT.

The V gene is TRBV7-9, the J gene TRBJ2-3; D remains unclear. Germline CDR1 and CDR2: SEHNR and FQNEAQ (reference sequence). This CDR3 has 15 amino acids. V lost 2 bases, J lost 1 base, and 10 bases lay in between. The CDR3 region has the DNA TGTGCCAGCAGCTTATTCGGAAAGGGCACAGATACGCAGTATTTT. Amino acid sequence: CASSLFGKGTDTQYF.

Written as DNA, the CDR3 is TGTGCCAGCAGGCGACAGAACGAAAACATTCAGTACTTC. It codes for CASRRQNENIQYF. The chain couples TRBV11-1 to TRBJ2-4; D perhaps matches TRBD1 (5 bases). The germline V and J ends were trimmed by 6 bases and 5 bases, with 11 bases remaining between them. Per the germline V gene, CDR1 is SGHAT and CDR2 is FQDESV (reference sequence). This CDR3 spans 13 amino acids.

This chain uses TRBV11-1 with TRBJ2-7; TRBD1 or TRBD2 may be the D gene (5 bases each). Germline CDR1 SGHAT, CDR2 FQDESV (reference sequence). The CDR3 has 14 amino acids. The V and J ends lost 2 bases and 1 base respectively, with 9 bases between them. CDR3 region: CASSLPGRSYEQYF. CDR3 DNA sequence: TGTGCCAGCAGCTTACCGGGACGGTCCTACGAGCAGTACTTC.

V and J are TRBV11-2 and TRBJ1-5, with D perhaps TRBD1 (5 bases). CDR3 length: 12 residues. From germline, CDR1 is SGHAT and CDR2 FQNNGV. V lost 5 bases and J lost 10, with 12 bases in between. The CDR3 loop reads CASSDQGNPQHF. The DNA of the CDR3 is TGTGCCAGCAGCGATCAGGGTAACCCCCAGCATTTT.

The CDR3 region is CASSLATSGGGYNEQFF. The DNA of the CDR3 is TGTGCCAGCAGCTTAGCTACTAGCGGTGGGGGATACAATGAGCAGTTCTTC. The rearrangement uses TRBV7-3 and TRBJ2-1, with 8 bases aligning to TRBD2. Looked up from germline, CDR1 is SGHTA and CDR2 is FQGTGA. The CDR3 has 17 amino acids. V was clipped by 2 bases and J by 4 bases; unmatched bases: 10.

The chain combines TRBV6-6 with TRBJ2-2; possibly TRBD1 or TRBD2 for D (6 bases each). Trimming cost V 4 bases and J 4 bases, with 13 bases left between them. The CDR3 is made up of 15 amino acids. Germline V lookup: CDR1 MNHNY, CDR2 SVGAGI (reference sequence). Here the CDR3 DNA reads TGTGCCAGCAGTTTCGGGGGCTTGGGCACCGGGGAGCTGTTTTTT. It is translated as CASSFGGLGTGELFF.

This clone turned up a few times. The rearrangement uses TRBV7-7 and TRBJ2-7; possible D gene TRBD1, 5 bases. The CDR3 sequence is 8 residues long. Germline CDR1 is SSHAT and CDR2 is FNYEAQ (reference sequence). This CDR3 reads CASSLDRV. For the CDR3, the DNA is TGTGCCAGCAGCTTAGACAGGGTC.

The chain joins TRBV6-5 to TRBJ2-1; TRBD1 aligns across 8 bases. Unmatched junction bases numbered 5, after V lost 6 bases and J lost 4 bases. Per the germline V gene, CDR1 is MNHEY and CDR2 is SVGAGI. The CDR3 runs to 14 residues. This chain's CDR3 is CASRRQGRYNEQFF. The CDR3 nucleotides are TGTGCCAGCAGACGACAGGGGAGATACAATGAGCAGTTCTTC.